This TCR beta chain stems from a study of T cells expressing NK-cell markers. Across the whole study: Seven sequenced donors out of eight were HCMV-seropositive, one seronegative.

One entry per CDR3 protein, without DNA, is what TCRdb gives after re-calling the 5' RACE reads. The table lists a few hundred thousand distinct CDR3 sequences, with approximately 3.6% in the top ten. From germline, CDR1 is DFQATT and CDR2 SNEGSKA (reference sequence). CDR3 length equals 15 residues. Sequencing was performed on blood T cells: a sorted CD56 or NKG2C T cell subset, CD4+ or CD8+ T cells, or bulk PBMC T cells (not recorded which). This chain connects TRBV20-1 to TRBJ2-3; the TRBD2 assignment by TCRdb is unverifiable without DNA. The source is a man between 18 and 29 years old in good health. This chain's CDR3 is CSANLPSGFTDTQYF.